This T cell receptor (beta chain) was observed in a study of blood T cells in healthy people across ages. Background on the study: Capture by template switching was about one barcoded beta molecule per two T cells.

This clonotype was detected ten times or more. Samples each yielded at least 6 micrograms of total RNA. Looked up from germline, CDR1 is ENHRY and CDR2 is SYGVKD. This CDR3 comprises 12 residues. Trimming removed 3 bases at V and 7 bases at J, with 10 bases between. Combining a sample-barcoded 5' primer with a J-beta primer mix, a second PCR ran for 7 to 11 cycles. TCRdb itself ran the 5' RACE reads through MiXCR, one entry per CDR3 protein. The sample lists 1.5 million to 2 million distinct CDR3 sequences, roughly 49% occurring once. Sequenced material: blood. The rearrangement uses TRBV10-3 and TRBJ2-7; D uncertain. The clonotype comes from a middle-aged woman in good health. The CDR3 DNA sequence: TGTGCCATCAGTGACGGATTTCGTGAGCAGTACTTC. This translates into CAISDGFREQYF.